A selection of T cell receptor beta chains follows, all from one sample in a study of post-analysis software for immune sequencing data. TCRdb processed the PCR reads anew with MiXCR; each CDR3 protein has one entry. The data show about 540,000 distinct CDR3 sequences, approximately 31% seen once. The sample was blood. Every receptor here comes from a girl under 18 with multiple sclerosis. The CDR3 runs from the conserved cysteine through the conserved F or W. Each record gives: J gene, V gene, clone size, D gene, CDR3 protein, CDR3 DNA. A D gene is named only where the DNA matches it firmly. Expanded clones are given a class, and other clones once, few, many or no size at all.

>TRBJ2-3|TRBV6-1|-|TRBD2
CANRPGLAGGRGTDTQYF
TGTGCCAACCGACCCGGACTAGCGGGGGGGCGGGGCACAGATACGCAGTATTTT
>TRBJ2-7|TRBV6-1|-|-
CASRIPGGEQYF
TGTGCCAGCAGAATTCCCGGAGGCGAGCAGTACTTC
>TRBJ2-1|TRBV20-1|-|-
CSGEGGFHNERFF
TGCAGCGGGGAGGGGGGGTTCCACAATGAGCGGTTCTTC
>TRBJ2-7|TRBV28|few|-
CASSLRGLEQYF
TGTGCCAGCAGCCTTCGAGGGCTCGAGCAGTACTTC
>TRBJ2-3|TRBV6-1|-|TRBD2
CASKLAGGHTQYF
TGTGCCAGCAAACTAGCGGGGGGCCATACGCAGTATTTT
>TRBJ1-1|TRBV6-4|-|-
CARVQGNTEAFF
TGTGCCAGGGTACAGGGAAACACTGAAGCTTTCTTT
>TRBJ2-5|TRBV18|few|TRBD1
CASSPGTGARETQYF
TGTGCCAGCTCACCGGGGACAGGGGCGAGAGAGACCCAGTACTTC
>TRBJ2-5|TRBV4-2|few|-
CASSQETRYQETQYF
TGTGCCAGCAGCCAAGAAACTCGATACCAAGAGACCCAGTACTTC
>TRBJ2-5|TRBV18|few|-
CASSNLQDPLGETQYF
TGTGCCAGCTCAAACCTACAGGATCCTTTGGGGGAGACCCAGTACTTC
>TRBJ2-3|TRBV29-1|-|-
CSVSFPGNTQYF
TGCAGCGTGAGTTTCCCGGGAAATACGCAGTATTTT
>TRBJ2-1|TRBV7-3|-|TRBD2
CASSPKWGTVGTSGGAGNEQFF
TGTGCCAGCAGCCCAAAATGGGGGACCGTCGGGACTAGCGGGGGGGCTGGAAATGAGCAGTTCTTC
>TRBJ2-5|TRBV5-1|many|TRBD2
CASSGGSSGGETQYF
TGCGCCAGCAGCGGAGGGAGTAGCGGGGGAGAGACCCAGTACTTC
>TRBJ1-2|TRBV29-1|few|TRBD1
CSVEDRDRRDYGYTF
TGCAGCGTTGAAGATCGGGACAGACGGGACTATGGCTACACCTTC
>TRBJ1-5|TRBV12-3/TRBV12-4|-|-
CASRTGGNQPQHF
TGTGCCAGCAGGACCGGGGGCAATCAGCCCCAGCATTTT
>TRBJ1-5|TRBV15|-|-
CATSRDSGTGQPQHF
TGTGCCACCAGCAGAGATAGTGGGACGGGTCAGCCCCAGCATTTT
>TRBJ2-1|TRBV10-3|-|TRBD2
CAISESLAGGHDEQFF
TGTGCCATCAGTGAGTCCCTAGCGGGGGGCCACGATGAGCAGTTCTTC
>TRBJ2-2|TRBV6-4|-|TRBD2
CASSEWTSGGRKIGELFF
TGTGCCAGCAGTGAATGGACTAGCGGGGGTAGAAAGATCGGGGAGCTGTTTTTT
>TRBJ2-5|TRBV6-5|-|TRBD2
CASSLLAGETQETQYF
TGTGCCAGCAGTTTGCTAGCGGGGGAGACCCAAGAGACCCAGTACTTC
>TRBJ2-7|TRBV4-1|-|-
CASSQGGQSFYEQYF
TGCGCCAGCAGCCAAGGGGGCCAAAGCTTCTACGAGCAGTACTTC
>TRBJ1-2|TRBV15|few|-
CATSRYFGTYGYTF
TGTGCCACCAGCAGATACTTTGGGACGTATGGCTACACCTTC
>TRBJ1-5|TRBV4-1|-|-
CASRQATRGLNQPQHF
TGCGCCAGCAGACAAGCGACGCGGGGTCTTAATCAGCCCCAGCATTTT
>TRBJ1-1|TRBV20-1|-|TRBD1
CSARDDGRGHRNTEAFF
TGCAGTGCTAGAGATGATGGCAGGGGGCATAGGAACACTGAAGCTTTCTTT
>TRBJ1-5|TRBV3-1|-|-
CASSSGGQPQHF
TGTGCCAGCAGCTCGGGAGGTCAGCCCCAGCATTTT
>TRBJ2-5|TRBV4-1|many|-
CASSQVDMGLLRETQYF
TGCGCCAGCAGCCAAGTAGATATGGGCCTCCTCCGCGAGACCCAGTACTTC
>TRBJ2-7|TRBV9|-|-
CASSVGTDFEQYF
TGTGCCAGCAGCGTAGGAACCGATTTCGAGCAGTACTTC
>TRBJ1-1|TRBV12-5|-|-
CASGLSQGWTEAFF
TGTGCTAGTGGTTTGAGTCAGGGTTGGACTGAAGCTTTCTTT
>TRBJ2-7|TRBV20-1|-|TRBD1
CSRPGTAMGEQYF
TGCAGTCGACCCGGGACAGCCATGGGTGAGCAGTACTTC
>TRBJ2-1|TRBV21-1|-|-
CASSKPLTGGYNEQFF
TGTGCCAGCAGCAAACCTCTAACAGGGGGCTACAATGAGCAGTTCTTC
>TRBJ2-1|TRBV5-6|-|-
CASSLEPLGQFF
TGTGCCAGCAGCTTGGAGCCACTCGGGCAGTTCTTC
>TRBJ1-1|TRBV12-3/TRBV12-4|-|TRBD1
CASSLAPTGAKSAFF
TGTGCCAGCAGTTTAGCGCCGACAGGGGCAAAATCGGCTTTCTTT
>TRBJ1-1|TRBV5-1|-|-
CASSFIAGEAFF
TGCGCCAGCAGCTTCATTGCCGGGGAAGCTTTCTTT
>TRBJ2-1|TRBV20-1|-|TRBD1
CSAAGTGGSWNEQFF
TGCAGTGCAGCCGGGACAGGGGGGAGTTGGAATGAGCAGTTCTTC
>TRBJ2-5|TRBV7-6|many|TRBD2
CASSQASGLVKTQYF
TGTGCCAGCTCGCAGGCTAGCGGGCTTGTGAAGACCCAGTACTTC
>TRBJ1-2|TRBV6-6|-|-
CASSQDLTGGYTF
TGTGCCAGCAGCCAGGACCTAACAGGAGGCTACACCTTC
>TRBJ1-4|TRBV6-1|-|TRBD1
CASSVRGIDEKLFF
TGTGCCAGCAGTGTCAGGGGGATTGATGAAAAACTGTTTTTT
>TRBJ1-6|TRBV12-3/TRBV12-4|few|TRBD1
CASRGTGDNSPLHF
TGTGCCAGCAGGGGTACAGGGGATAATTCACCCCTCCACTTT
>TRBJ1-4|TRBV20-1|-|-
CSARDFLGRGNNEKLFF
TGCAGTGCTAGAGATTTCCTGGGGCGGGGAAACAATGAAAAACTGTTTTTT
>TRBJ2-1|TRBV5-1|-|-
CASSLRRGSRRFF
TGCGCCAGCAGCTTGCGTCGGGGGTCGAGGCGGTTCTTC
>TRBJ2-5|TRBV4-1|few|-
CASSQEGRAQETQYF
TGCGCCAGCAGCCAAGAAGGCAGGGCGCAAGAGACCCAGTACTTC
>TRBJ1-1|TRBV27|-|-
CASGTRTEAFF
TGTGCCAGTGGGACCCGAACTGAAGCTTTCTTT
>TRBJ1-1|TRBV4-2|-|-
CASSSRDGTTEAFF
TGTGCTAGCAGTTCCCGTGACGGGACCACTGAAGCTTTCTTT
>TRBJ2-1|TRBV7-9|many|TRBD2
CASSPPSGVYNEQFF
TGTGCCAGCAGCCCTCCTAGCGGGGTTTACAATGAGCAGTTCTTC
>TRBJ2-7|TRBV6-5|-|-
CAGSYPVSGNSYEQYF
TGTGCCGGCAGTTACCCAGTTTCTGGTAACTCCTACGAGCAGTACTTC
>TRBJ2-7|TRBV6-5|-|-
CASSRAGLGAYEQYF
TGTGCCAGCAGTCGGGCGGGACTGGGGGCCTACGAGCAGTACTTC
>TRBJ1-1|TRBV18|-|TRBD1
CASSPPPGGWMNTEAFF
TGTGCCAGCTCACCACCGCCAGGGGGTTGGATGAACACTGAAGCTTTCTTT